This T cell receptor beta chain was sequenced for a study of T-cell reconstitution after alpha-beta-depleted transplantation in children. Study outcomes and limitations: One year after transplant, T-cell counts and diversity came mostly from newly produced T cells.

Unique molecular identifiers featured in how the TCRbeta library was prepared. One entry per CDR3 protein results from TCRdb running MiXCR on the PCR reads. The sample shows approximately 110,000 distinct CDR3 sequences, around 10% of them seen only once. The CDR3 extends over 15 amino acids. Trimming removed 10 bases from V and 5 bases from J, with 20 bases in between. Germline V gene lookup returns CDR1 MDHEN and CDR2 SYDVKM. As to this clonotype: Its antigen is unidentified.

The sequencing here drew on PBMCs, taken before TCRalphabeta/CD19-depleted stem cell transplant. The chain recombines TRBV28 with TRBJ2-2; maybe TRBD1 (6 bases). This receptor was identified in a boy aged 2 to 9 with acute lymphoblastic leukemia, due to receive a stem cell transplant. DNA for the CDR3: TGTGCCACCATTTTAGGGGGATACAAGACCGGGGAGCTGTTTTTT. Protein product: CATILGGYKTGELFF.